The rows below give T cell receptor beta chains drawn from one sample of a study of vaccination effects on CD4 cells after COVID-19. Libraries were prepared by immunoSEQ multiplex PCR; TCRdb keeps only in-frame clonotypes and omits some of them. This table has 60,000 to 70,000 clones, around 81% appearing once. Their antigens are not known. The sequencing here drew on CD4+ T cells from PBMCs cultured with HCoV-229E spike peptides, taken before COVID-19 vaccination. The receptors shown here come from a human donor who received a COVID-19 vaccine. The CDR3 runs from the conserved cysteine through the conserved F or W. A D gene is named only where the DNA matches it firmly. Clone size appears in some rows only: once, few, many, or a class for an expanded clone.

TRBJ1-1 | TRBD1 | NA | TRBV4-1 | CASSTPTQGRAEAFF | TGCGCCAGCAGCACGCCGACACAGGGGAGGGCTGAAGCTTTCTTT
TRBJ2-2 | TRBD1 | once | TRBV19 | CASSMFVLGQKSNTGELFF | TGTGCCAGTAGTATGTTTGTCTTGGGACAGAAGAGTAACACCGGGGAGCTGTTTTTT
TRBJ2-3 | NA | NA | TRBV5-1 | CASSLVEDTQYF | TGCGCCAGCAGCTTGGTCGAAGATACGCAGTATTTT
TRBJ2-1 | TRBD2 | NA | TRBV10-3 | CAISDWETSGNEQFF | TGTGCCATCAGTGATTGGGAGACTAGCGGCAATGAGCAGTTCTTC
TRBJ2-5 | TRBD1 | NA | TRBV19 | CASGDRGRTETQYF | TGTGCCAGTGGGGACAGGGGACGGACGGAGACCCAGTACTTC
TRBJ2-5 | NA | NA | TRBV5-1 | CASSMTSLETQYF | TGCGCCAGCAGCATGACTAGTCTAGAGACCCAGTACTTC
TRBJ2-5 | NA | NA | TRBV5-6 | CASSWSEKTQYF | TGTGCCAGCAGCTGGTCTGAAAAGACCCAGTACTTC
TRBJ1-3 | NA | NA | TRBV19 | CASSPFGLVSSGNTIYF | TGTGCCAGTAGCCCCTTTGGACTCGTGAGCTCTGGAAACACCATATATTTT
TRBJ1-3 | NA | NA | TRBV4-2 | CASSQDGGSGNTIYF | TGTGCCAGCAGCCAAGACGGAGGATCTGGAAACACCATATATTTT
TRBJ2-1 | NA | NA | TRBV10-1 | CASSVGFYDEQFF | TGCGCCAGCAGTGTCGGGTTTTACGATGAGCAGTTCTTC
TRBJ1-2 | NA | NA | TRBV14 | CASSPQGLNYGYTF | TGTGCCAGCAGCCCCCAGGGACTTAACTATGGCTACACCTTC
TRBJ1-5 | TRBD1 | NA | TRBV24-1 | CATSDSTGTGFNQPQHF | TGTGCCACCAGTGACTCAACCGGGACAGGGTTCAATCAGCCCCAGCATTTT
TRBJ2-2 | TRBD1 | NA | TRBV19 | CASSPEGARGLNTGELFF | TGTGCCAGTAGTCCCGAGGGGGCAAGAGGATTGAACACCGGGGAGCTGTTTTTT
TRBJ2-5 | TRBD1 | NA | TRBV18 | CASSPDRAETQYF | TGTGCCAGCTCACCCGACAGGGCTGAGACCCAGTACTTC
TRBJ2-5 | TRBD1 | NA | TRBV24-1 | CATSDLAGGWETQYF | TGTGCCACCAGTGATTTGGCAGGGGGCTGGGAGACCCAGTACTTC
TRBJ2-5 | NA | NA | TRBV18 | CASSPQGSRETQYF | TGTGCCAGCTCACCGCAGGGTTCCCGAGAGACCCAGTACTTC
TRBJ2-3 | TRBD2 | NA | TRBV7-2 | CASSISGVPQDTQYF | TGTGCCAGCAGCATTAGCGGGGTGCCTCAGGATACGCAGTATTTT
TRBJ2-5 | NA | NA | TRBV12-5 | CASGDSISETQYF | TGTGCTAGCGGAGACAGCATATCGGAGACCCAGTACTTC
TRBJ1-1 | TRBD1 | NA | TRBV11-2 | CASSWWTGGEGEAFF | TGTGCCAGCAGCTGGTGGACAGGGGGCGAGGGTGAAGCTTTCTTT
TRBJ2-4 | NA | NA | TRBV3-1/TRBV3-2 | CASSRLQGSGFAKNIQYF | TGTGCCAGCAGCCGCCTACAGGGCTCAGGGTTTGCCAAAAACATTCAGTACTTC
TRBJ1-1 | NA | few | TRBV7-9 | CASSLVQGVEAFF | TGTGCCAGCAGCTTAGTACAGGGTGTTGAAGCTTTCTTT
TRBJ1-2 | TRBD1 | NA | TRBV5-1 | CASSVTRGLDYGYTF | TGCGCCAGCAGCGTCACCAGGGGGCTGGACTATGGCTACACCTTC
TRBJ1-2 | TRBD1 | NA | TRBV25-1 | CASSESAGNRGDYGYTF | TGTGCCAGCAGTGAATCTGCGGGTAACAGGGGGGACTATGGCTACACCTTC
TRBJ1-1 | NA | NA | TRBV7-9 | CASSLYPNTEAFF | TGTGCCAGCAGCTTATACCCGAACACTGAAGCTTTCTTT
TRBJ2-2 | NA | NA | TRBV9 | CASSVFTGELFF | TGTGCCAGCAGCGTTTTCACCGGGGAGCTGTTTTTT
TRBJ2-1 | TRBD1 | NA | TRBV2 | CATGKLGGEQFF | TGTGCCACCGGCAAATTAGGGGGCGAGCAGTTCTTC
TRBJ2-2 | TRBD1 | NA | TRBV7-9 | CASSWGQGRTGELFF | TGTGCCAGCAGCTGGGGACAGGGAAGGACCGGGGAGCTGTTTTTT
TRBJ1-5 | NA | NA | TRBV12-5 | CASGLVSPDGSNQPQHF | TGTGCTAGTGGTTTGGTTTCGCCGGACGGTAGCAATCAGCCCCAGCATTTT
TRBJ1-4 | NA | once | TRBV27 | CASSSWAEHEKLFF | TGTGCCAGCAGTTCGTGGGCGGAACATGAAAAACTGTTTTTT
TRBJ1-6 | NA | NA | TRBV4-3 | CASSQDEGPTNSPLHF | TGCGCCAGCAGCCAAGATGAGGGACCGACTAATTCACCCCTCCACTTT
TRBJ1-4 | NA | NA | TRBV2 | CASRQGIANEKLFF | TGTGCCAGCAGGCAGGGCATTGCTAATGAAAAACTGTTTTTT
TRBJ1-3 | NA | NA | TRBV21-1 | CASSKLGSGNTIYF | TGTGCCAGCAGCAAGTTGGGGTCCGGAAACACCATATATTTT
TRBJ1-3 | NA | NA | TRBV30 | CAWAGSSGNTIYF | TGTGCCTGGGCAGGGAGCTCTGGAAACACCATATATTTT
TRBJ1-1 | TRBD1 | medium-sized | TRBV3-1/TRBV3-2 | CASTETGGASRTEAFF | TGTGCCAGCACCGAGACAGGGGGCGCATCTAGGACTGAAGCTTTCTTT
TRBJ1-1 | NA | once | TRBV2 | CASSPLRLFESRNTEAFF | TGTGCCAGCAGCCCCCTCCGTCTCTTCGAGAGTCGGAACACTGAAGCTTTCTTT
TRBJ2-1 | TRBD2 | NA | TRBV6-5 | CASSSTRTSVYNEQFF | TGTGCCAGCAGTTCGACCCGGACTAGCGTCTACAATGAGCAGTTCTTC
TRBJ2-3 | TRBD2 | NA | TRBV2 | CASATRLALITDTQYF | TGTGCCAGCGCAACTCGACTAGCGTTAATCACAGATACGCAGTATTTT
TRBJ1-1 | NA | few | TRBV6-4 | CASSDTLNTEAFF | TGTGCCAGCAGTGACACCTTGAACACTGAAGCTTTCTTT
TRBJ1-4 | NA | NA | TRBV5-1 | CASRDQGLNEKLFF | TGCGCCAGCAGGGACCAGGGGCTTAATGAAAAACTGTTTTTT
TRBJ1-1 | TRBD1 | NA | TRBV6-5 | CASRTGDTNTEAFF | TGTGCCAGCAGGACAGGGGACACGAACACTGAAGCTTTCTTT
TRBJ2-3 | NA | NA | TRBV2 | CASSPRGVSTDTQYF | TGTGCCAGCAGTCCTCGAGGGGTTAGCACAGATACGCAGTATTTT
TRBJ2-2 | NA | NA | TRBV5-1 | CASSLSVNTGELFF | TGCGCCAGCAGCTTGAGTGTGAACACCGGGGAGCTGTTTTTT
TRBJ1-4 | NA | NA | TRBV7-3 | CASSLSQGGPLFF | TGTGCCAGCAGCTTGAGTCAAGGAGGTCCCCTGTTTTTT
TRBJ2-2 | TRBD1 | NA | TRBV4-1 | CASSQGQGGPGELFF | TGCGCCAGCAGCCAAGGACAGGGGGGTCCCGGGGAGCTGTTTTTT
TRBJ1-1 | NA | NA | TRBV10-3 | CAISERAVEAFF | TGTGCCATCAGTGAGAGGGCCGTTGAAGCTTTCTTT
TRBJ2-1 | NA | few | TRBV20-1 | CSASRGTYNEQFF | TGCAGTGCTAGTAGGGGGACCTACAATGAGCAGTTCTTC
TRBJ2-5 | NA | NA | TRBV5-1 | CASSWAETQYF | TGCGCCAGCAGCTGGGCGGAGACCCAGTACTTC
TRBJ2-5 | NA | NA | TRBV29-1 | CSVDTRRSRETQYF | TGCAGCGTTGATACCCGACGAAGCCGAGAGACCCAGTACTTC
TRBJ2-3 | TRBD2 | NA | TRBV9 | CASSSRQAGGDTDTQYF | TGTGCCAGCAGCTCTCGTCAAGCGGGGGGCGACACAGATACGCAGTATTTT
TRBJ1-4 | TRBD1 | once | TRBV6-6 | CASSHGTAATNEKLFF | TGTGCCAGCAGTCACGGGACAGCTGCAACTAATGAAAAACTGTTTTTT
TRBJ1-3 | NA | NA | TRBV19 | CASTGRTFSAGNTIYF | TGTGCCAGTACCGGGCGCACCTTCTCCGCTGGAAACACCATATATTTT
TRBJ2-5 | NA | NA | TRBV5-4 | CASSFDFQETQYF | TGTGCCAGCAGCTTTGATTTCCAAGAGACCCAGTACTTC
TRBJ1-5 | NA | few | TRBV7-2 | CASSSDFSNQPQHF | TGTGCCAGCAGCTCGGACTTTAGCAATCAGCCCCAGCATTTT
TRBJ1-4 | TRBD1 | NA | TRBV5-5 | CASSPGQVGEKLFF | TGTGCCAGCAGCCCGGGACAGGTTGGTGAAAAACTGTTTTTT
TRBJ1-5 | NA | NA | TRBV2 | CASRGQSNQPQHF | TGTGCCAGCAGAGGACAATCCAATCAGCCCCAGCATTTT